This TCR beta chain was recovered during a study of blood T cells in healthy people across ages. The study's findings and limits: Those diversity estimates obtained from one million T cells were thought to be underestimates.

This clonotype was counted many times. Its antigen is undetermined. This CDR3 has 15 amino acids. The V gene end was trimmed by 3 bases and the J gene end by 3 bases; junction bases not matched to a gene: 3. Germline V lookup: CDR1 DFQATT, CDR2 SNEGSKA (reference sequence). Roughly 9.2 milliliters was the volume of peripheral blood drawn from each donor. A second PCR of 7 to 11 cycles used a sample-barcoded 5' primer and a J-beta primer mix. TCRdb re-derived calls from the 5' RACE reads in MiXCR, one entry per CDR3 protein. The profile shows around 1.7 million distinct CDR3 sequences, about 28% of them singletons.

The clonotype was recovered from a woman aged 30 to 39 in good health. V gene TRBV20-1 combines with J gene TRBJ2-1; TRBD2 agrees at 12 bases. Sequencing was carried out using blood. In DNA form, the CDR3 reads TGCAGTGCTAGCGAGACTAGCGGGGGCTACAATGAGCAGTTCTTC. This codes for CSASETSGGYNEQFF.